This record looks at one T cell receptor (beta chain) sequence and its context. Antigen: not known. This record comes from a study of Ad26.COV2.S vaccination and SARS-CoV-2 variants. As for the study in general: Doses of Ad26.COV2.S were injected into muscle once or twice, 56 days apart.

The treatment was: around 19 received Ad26.COV2.S at low or high dose, single or two shots; five or six received placebo; per-sample allocation not given. Collection of the samples took place on day 63 after the first injection of vaccine or placebo. An Ad26 vector carrying the Wuhan-strain SARS-CoV-2 spike served as the vaccine. Germline loops: CDR1 SGHRS, CDR2 YFSETQ. Trimming cost V 4 bases and J 8 bases; bases outside gene matches: 12. The CDR3 loop spans 15 amino acids. Some clones are missing from TCRdb's copy, which holds only in-frame ones; the method was immunoSEQ multiplex PCR. This table holds about 400,000 clones, about 88% found once. Study outcomes and limitations: Substantial response breadth was reportedly seen for spike-specific CD8+ and CD4+ T cells after vaccination. Recipients of either vaccine or placebo displayed similar breadth of non-spike TCRs.

The chain links TRBV5-1 to TRBJ2-1, with TRBD2 matching over 7 bases. Sequenced material: peripheral blood, taken in a trial of Ad26.COV2.S vaccine versus placebo. The TCR sequence derives from a person aged 18-60 years who received the Ad26.COV2.S COVID-19 vaccine or a placebo. CDR3 amino acids: CASSPGGRAWDEQFF. The CDR3 nucleotides read TGCGCCAGCAGCCCAGGTGGGAGGGCTTGGGATGAGCAGTTCTTC. The full variable domain, rest sourced from reference TRBV5-1 and TRBJ2-1, is KAGVTQTPRYLIKTRGQQVTLSCSPISGHRSVSWYQQTPGQGLQFLFEYFSETQRNKGNFPGRFSGRQFSNSRSEMNVSTLELGDSALYLCASSPGGRAWDEQFFGPGTRLTVL.